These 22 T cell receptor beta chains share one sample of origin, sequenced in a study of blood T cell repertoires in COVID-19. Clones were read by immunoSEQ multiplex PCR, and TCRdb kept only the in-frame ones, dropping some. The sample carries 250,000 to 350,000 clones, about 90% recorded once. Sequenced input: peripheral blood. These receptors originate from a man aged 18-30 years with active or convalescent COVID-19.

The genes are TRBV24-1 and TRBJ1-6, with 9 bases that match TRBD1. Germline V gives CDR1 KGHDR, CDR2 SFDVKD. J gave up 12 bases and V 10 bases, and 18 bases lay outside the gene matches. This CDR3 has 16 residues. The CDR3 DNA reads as TGTGCCACAACCACTCGGAAACAGGGGGCGCATCTACCCCTCCACTTT. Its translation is CATTTRKQGAHLPLHF.

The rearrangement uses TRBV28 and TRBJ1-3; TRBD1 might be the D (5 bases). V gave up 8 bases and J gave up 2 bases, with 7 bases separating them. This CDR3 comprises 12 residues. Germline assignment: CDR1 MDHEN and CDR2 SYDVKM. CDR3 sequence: CASFRAGNTIYF. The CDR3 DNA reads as TGTGCCAGCTTCAGGGCTGGAAACACCATATATTTT.

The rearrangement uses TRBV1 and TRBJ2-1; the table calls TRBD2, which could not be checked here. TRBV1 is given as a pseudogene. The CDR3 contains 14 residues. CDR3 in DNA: TGCACCAGCATCGGGGGAGCGAGGTACAATGAGCAGTTCTTC. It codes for CTSIGGARYNEQFF.

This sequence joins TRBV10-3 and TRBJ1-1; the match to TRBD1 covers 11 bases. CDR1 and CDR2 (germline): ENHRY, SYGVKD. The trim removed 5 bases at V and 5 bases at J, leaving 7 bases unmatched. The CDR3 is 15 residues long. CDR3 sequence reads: CAISPGQGGNTEAFF. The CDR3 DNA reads TGTGCCATCAGTCCGGGACAGGGGGGTAATACTGAAGCTTTCTTT.

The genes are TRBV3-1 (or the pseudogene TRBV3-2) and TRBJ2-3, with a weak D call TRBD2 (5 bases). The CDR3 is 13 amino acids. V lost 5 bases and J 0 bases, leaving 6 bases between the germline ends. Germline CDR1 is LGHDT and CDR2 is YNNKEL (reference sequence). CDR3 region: CASSDYSTDTQYF. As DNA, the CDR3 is TGTGCCAGCAGCGACTATAGCACAGATACGCAGTATTTT.

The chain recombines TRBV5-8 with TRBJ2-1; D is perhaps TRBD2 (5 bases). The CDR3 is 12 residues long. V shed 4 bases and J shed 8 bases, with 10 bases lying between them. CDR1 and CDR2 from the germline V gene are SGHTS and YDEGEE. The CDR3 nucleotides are TGTGCCAGCAGCCAAACTAGGGATGAGCAGTTCTTC. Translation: CASSQTRDEQFF.

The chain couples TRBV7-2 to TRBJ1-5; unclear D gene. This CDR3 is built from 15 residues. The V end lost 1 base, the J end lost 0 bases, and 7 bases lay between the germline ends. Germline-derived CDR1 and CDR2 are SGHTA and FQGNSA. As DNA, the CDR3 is TGTGCCAGCAGCTTAGACAGTATTAGCAATCAGCCCCAGCATTTT. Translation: CASSLDSISNQPQHF.

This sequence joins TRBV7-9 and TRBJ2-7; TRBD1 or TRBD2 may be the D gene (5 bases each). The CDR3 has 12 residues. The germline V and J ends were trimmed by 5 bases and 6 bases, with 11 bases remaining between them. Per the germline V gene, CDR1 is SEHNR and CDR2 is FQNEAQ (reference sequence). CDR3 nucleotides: TGTGCCAGCAGCAAAGGGGCGGGCGAGCAGTACTTC. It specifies CASSKGAGEQYF.

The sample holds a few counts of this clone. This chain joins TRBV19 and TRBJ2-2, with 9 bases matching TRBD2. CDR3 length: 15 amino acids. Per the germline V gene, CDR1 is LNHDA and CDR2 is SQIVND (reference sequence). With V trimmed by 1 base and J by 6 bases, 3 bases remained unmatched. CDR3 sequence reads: CASSIAGLASGELFF. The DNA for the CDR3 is TGTGCCAGTAGTATAGCCGGACTAGCGTCCGGGGAGCTGTTTTTT.

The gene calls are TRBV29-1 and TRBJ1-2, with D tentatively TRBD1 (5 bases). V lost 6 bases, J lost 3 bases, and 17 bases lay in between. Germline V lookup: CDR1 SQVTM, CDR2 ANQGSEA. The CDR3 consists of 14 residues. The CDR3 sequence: CSVESGARDYGYTF. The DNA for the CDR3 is TGCAGCGTAGAAAGCGGGGCTAGAGACTATGGCTACACCTTC.

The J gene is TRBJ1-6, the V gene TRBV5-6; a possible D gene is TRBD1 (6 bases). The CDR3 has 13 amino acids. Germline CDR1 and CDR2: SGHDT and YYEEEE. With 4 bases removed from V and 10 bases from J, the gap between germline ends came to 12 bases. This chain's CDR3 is CASSPSGVSPLHF. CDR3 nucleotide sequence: TGTGCCAGCAGCCCATCAGGGGTGTCACCCCTCCACTTT.

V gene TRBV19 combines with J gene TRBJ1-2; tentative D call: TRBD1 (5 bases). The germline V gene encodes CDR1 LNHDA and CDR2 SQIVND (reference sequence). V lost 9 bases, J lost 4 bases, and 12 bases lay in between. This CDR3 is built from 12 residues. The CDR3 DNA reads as TGTGCCAGCATGGGGCAGGCCTATGGCTACACCTTC. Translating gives CASMGQAYGYTF. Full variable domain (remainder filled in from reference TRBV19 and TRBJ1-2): DGGITQSPKYLFRKEGQNVTLSCEQNLNHDAMYWYRQDPGQGLRLIYYSQIVNDFQKGDIAEGYSVSREKKESFPLTVTSAQKNPTAFYLCASMGQAYGYTFGSGTRLTVV.

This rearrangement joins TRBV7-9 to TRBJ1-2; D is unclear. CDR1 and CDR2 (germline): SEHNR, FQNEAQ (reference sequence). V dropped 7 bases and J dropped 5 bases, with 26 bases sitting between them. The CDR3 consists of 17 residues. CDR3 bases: TGTGCCAGCACCCCGTTTACGGCAGGCTTCCACTCATATGGCTACACCTTC. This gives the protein CASTPFTAGFHSYGYTF.

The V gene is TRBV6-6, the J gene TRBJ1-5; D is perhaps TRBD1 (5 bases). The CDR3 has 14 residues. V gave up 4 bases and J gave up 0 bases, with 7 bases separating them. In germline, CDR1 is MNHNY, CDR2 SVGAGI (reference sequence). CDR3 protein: CASSSTVSNQPQHF. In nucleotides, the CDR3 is TGTGCCAGCAGTTCGACAGTTAGCAATCAGCCCCAGCATTTT.

CDR3 loop: CASSTGSEQFF. CDR3 coding DNA: TGTGCCAGCAGCACAGGTTCTGAGCAGTTCTTC. The J gene is TRBJ2-1, the V gene TRBV11-3; possibly TRBD1 for D (5 bases). Deletions cut 5 bases from V and 9 bases from J, with 8 bases between. Germline V gene data show CDR1 as SGHNT and CDR2 as YENEEA. The CDR3 loop spans 11 amino acids.

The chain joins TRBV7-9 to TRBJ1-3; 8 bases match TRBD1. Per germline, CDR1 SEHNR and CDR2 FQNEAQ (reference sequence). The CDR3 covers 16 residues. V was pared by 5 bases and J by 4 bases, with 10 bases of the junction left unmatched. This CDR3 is CASSHTRQGHGNTIYF. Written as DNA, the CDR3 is TGTGCCAGCAGCCATACTCGACAGGGGCACGGAAACACCATATATTTT.

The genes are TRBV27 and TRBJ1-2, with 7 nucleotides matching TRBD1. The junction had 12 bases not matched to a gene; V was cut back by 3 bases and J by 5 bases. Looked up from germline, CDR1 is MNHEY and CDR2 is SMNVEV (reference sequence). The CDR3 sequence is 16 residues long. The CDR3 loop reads CASSFGAGGMWYGYTF. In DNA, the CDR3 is TGTGCCAGCAGTTTCGGGGCAGGGGGAATGTGGTATGGCTACACCTTC.

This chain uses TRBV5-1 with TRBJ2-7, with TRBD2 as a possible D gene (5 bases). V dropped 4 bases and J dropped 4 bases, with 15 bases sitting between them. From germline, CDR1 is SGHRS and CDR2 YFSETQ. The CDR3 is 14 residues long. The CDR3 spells CASSGNRTPYEQYF. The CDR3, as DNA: TGCGCCAGCAGCGGCAACCGGACTCCTTACGAGCAGTACTTC.

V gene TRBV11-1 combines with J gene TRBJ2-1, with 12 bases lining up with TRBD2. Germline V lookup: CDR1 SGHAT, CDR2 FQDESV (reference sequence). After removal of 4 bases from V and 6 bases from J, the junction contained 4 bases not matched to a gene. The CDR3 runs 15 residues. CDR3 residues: CASSSTSGGSNEQFF. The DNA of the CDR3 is TGTGCCAGCAGCTCCACTAGCGGGGGGTCCAATGAGCAGTTCTTC.

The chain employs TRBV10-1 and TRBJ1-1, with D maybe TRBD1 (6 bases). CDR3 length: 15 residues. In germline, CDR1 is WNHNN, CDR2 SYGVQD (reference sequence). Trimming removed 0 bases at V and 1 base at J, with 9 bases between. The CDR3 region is CASSESRGGNTEAFF. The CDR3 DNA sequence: TGCGCCAGCAGTGAGTCCAGAGGGGGGAACACTGAAGCTTTCTTT.

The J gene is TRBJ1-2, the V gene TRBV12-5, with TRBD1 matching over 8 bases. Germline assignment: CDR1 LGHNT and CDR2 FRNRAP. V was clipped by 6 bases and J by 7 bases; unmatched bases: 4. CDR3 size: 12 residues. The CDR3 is CASGTTGGGYTF. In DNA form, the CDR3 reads TGTGCTAGTGGGACCACAGGGGGTGGCTACACCTTC.

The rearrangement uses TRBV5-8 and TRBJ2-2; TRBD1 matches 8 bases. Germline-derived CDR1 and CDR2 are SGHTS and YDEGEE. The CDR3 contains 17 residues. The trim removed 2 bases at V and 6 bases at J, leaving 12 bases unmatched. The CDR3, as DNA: TGTGCCAGCAGCTTAGAACAGGGGGTTGTTTCGCCCGGGGAGCTGTTTTTT. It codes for CASSLEQGVVSPGELFF.